This T cell receptor beta chain is from a study of identical twins (dated by TCRdb to 2015 to 2016). Regarding the research as a whole: To test whether fetal clonotypes persist, this study deep-sequenced TCR alpha and beta repertoires from monozygotic twins, from unrelated adults of various ages, and from cord blood. To rule out contamination, replicate twin experiments were performed at different times with different library preparation protocols.

At least ten counts were recorded for this clonotype. Its binding antigen is unknown. Base qualities are missing; no much larger clone stands one base away. The CDR3 measures 15 amino acids from cysteine to phenylalanine. CDR3 DNA is the only sequence kept; it has 45 bases, read in frame from the first base. The germline V gene supplies CDR1 SGHDT and CDR2 YYEEEE. V is trimmed back by 2 bases and J by 2 bases, and the junction contains 3 bases that no gene match accounts for. Libraries were prepared through 5' RACE. The instrument was an Illumina HiSeq 2000. A universal primer binding site was introduced by template switching, and a unique molecular identifier was present in the final cDNA, enabling accurate counting of TCR cDNA molecules. First-strand cDNA for TCR alpha and beta chains was synthesized from specific primers in the conserved constant-segment region. To control for contamination, every cDNA library carried two barcodes: a SMART-Mk sample barcode plus Illumina barcodes. TruSeq adapter sequences, together with Illumina sample barcodes, were added in two successive PCR steps. The TCR alpha and beta cDNA libraries were sequenced on the Illumina HiSeq platform using custom primers. On the study's bioinformatics: Unique molecular identifiers were extracted from raw reads with MiGEC, and CDR3 positions were determined with MiXCR. For each individual, recombination models were inferred using an EM algorithm with the repgenHMM and IGoR tools. Shared clonotype analysis was performed with the tcR package in R, normalizing sharing by the product of cloneset sizes. To study raw recombination free of thymic and clonal selection effects, out-of-frame nonproductive sequences were analyzed. TCRdb passed the public sequencing reads through fastp at Q25 and MiXCR, retaining productive beta sequences. Records with the same CDR3 protein are collapsed into one entry carrying the most frequent genes and DNA. Clone size and V and J calls follow TCRdb, not the original study. The sample profile shows over 200,000 distinct CDR3 sequences; 6% to 7% of them were found once. The ten largest clones represent 14% to 15% of the sample.

Only healthy Caucasian donors were included. The twin cohort consisted of three pairs of female monozygotic twins, all aged roughly 18 to 30 years. Positive isolation kits from Invitrogen were used to isolate CD4+ and CD8+ T cell populations. Summary of the overall study and its limitations: In monozygotic twins, out-of-frame TCR alpha sharing was systematically underestimated by recombination models, although the models agreed with sharing between unrelated individuals. Fewer insertions were carried by abundant cord blood beta clonotypes; a weaker similar trend was observed in young adult naive repertoires, while no such trend was observed in memory repertoires. A weaker excess of twin sharing was found in beta out-of-frame sequences because the signal-to-noise ratio was lowered by fewer shared sequences. Compared with coincidental sharing between unrelated individuals, out-of-frame TCR alpha sequences shared between twins had an excess of sequences with low generation probability. Zero-insertion analyses could be partly confounded by invariant T cells such as MAIT and iNKT, although diverse VJ usage argued against such confounding for most clonotypes. Because the same donors could not be followed over many years, the conclusions depended on cross-sectional statistical analysis.

Another study also made use of these data, one on T cells expressing NK-cell markers. That second publication adds: In sorted CD3+CD56+NKG2C+, CD3+CD56+NKG2C- and CD3+CD56-NKG2C+ T-cell subsets from several donors, TCR beta-chain repertoires were profiled. Of the eight sequenced donors, seven were found to be HCMV-seropositive and one was found to be HCMV-seronegative. In several experiments an anti-gammadeltaTCR antibody was added to restrict sorting to alphabetaTCR-expressing T cells. In six donors, the dominant CD3+CD56+NKG2C+ clonotypes ranked among the top 10 CD8+ clonotypes, making up roughly 1.0-7.0% of CD8+ T cells. Those dominant clonotypes were again the most abundant among CD3+CD56-NKG2C+ cells in several donors, at roughly 28.3-65%. Whether the expanded NKG2C-expressing T cell clones were specific for HCMV antigens remained unclear. The study sequenced eight donors, all healthy volunteers chosen at random: three men and five women. HCMV-specific IgG was detected in serum with a commercial ELISA kit to determine HCMV serostatus. MIGEC handled demultiplexing of the reads and grouping by UMI, while MiTCR was used to assemble and quantify clonotypes. To exclude erroneous sequences, only TCR cDNA sequences supported by at least two reads were retained. The tcR package was used for downstream repertoire analysis, with clonotypes matched between fractions based on CDR3 nucleotide sequence plus V segment. VDJmatch was used to annotate antigen specificity against VDJdb, with one amino acid substitution in CDR3 allowed.

The rearranged chain carries TRBV5-6 and TRBJ2-3, and TRBD2 matches 9 of the central bases. The TCR originated in a woman younger than 30 in good health. Specimen: CD8+ T cells sorted from blood. The bases are TGTGCCAGCAGCTTAGCGGGAGGAATCACAGATACGCAGTATTTT. Translated, it reads CASSLAGGITDTQYF.